One and the same sample provided the 13 T cell receptor beta chains below, sequenced in a study of post-analysis software for immune sequencing data (dated by TCRdb to between 2015 and 2016). What the study reported, not specific to this receptor: Patients showed significantly higher frequencies than controls for a handful of TRBV segments, among them TRBV5-6, TRBV5-1 and TRBV20-1.

The library was produced with PCR. Reads for this sample came from an Illumina HiSeq 2500. To reduce PCR and sequencing biases, unique molecular identifiers were incorporated into the TCR beta cDNA libraries. TCRdb passed the public sequencing reads through fastp at Q25 and MiXCR, retaining productive beta sequences. Records with the same CDR3 protein are collapsed into one entry carrying the most frequent genes and DNA. This sample is represented by 750,000 to 950,000 distinct CDR3 sequences; 35% to 55% of them were singletons. In total, the top ten clones hold roughly 4.9% of the sample. For these TCRs, the target antigens are not known. Source material: blood. These receptors came from a girl aged 10-17 years with multiple sclerosis.

This chain connects TRBV9 to TRBJ2-3, with D perhaps TRBD1 or TRBD2 (5 bases each). Trimming shortened V by 3 bases and J by 0 bases, and 8 bases separated the two germline ends. The CDR3 extends over 14 amino acids. Germline CDR1 and CDR2: SGDLS and YYNGEE. This CDR3 reads CASSGGDSTDTQYF. In DNA, the CDR3 is TGTGCCAGCAGCGGTGGGGACAGCACAGATACGCAGTATTTT.

V is TRBV10-1 and J is TRBJ1-1, with D unclear. The CDR3 has 14 amino acids. V lost 3 bases and J 6 bases, leaving 14 bases between the germline ends. Germline lookup yields CDR1 WNHNN and CDR2 SYGVQD (reference sequence). The CDR3 DNA sequence: TGCGCCAGCAGTGAAACCGGCAGAGAGGCTGAAGCTTTCTTT. Translated, it gives CASSETGREAEAFF.

This clonotype was seen more than once but under ten times. The chain employs TRBV20-1 and TRBJ2-7, with TRBD2 as a possible D gene (6 bases). Germline V lookup: CDR1 DFQATT, CDR2 SNEGSKA (reference sequence). The CDR3 has 11 amino acids. CDR3 DNA sequence: TGCGGTTGGGGAGGCTACTACGAGCAGTACTTC. Residues: CGWGGYYEQYF.

This clonotype has just a few counts. J is TRBJ2-1 and V is TRBV5-1, with 9 positions matching TRBD2. V lost 4 bases and J lost 8; bases outside the gene matches: 4. Germline V CDR1 and CDR2: SGHRS, YFSETQ. This CDR3 has 13 amino acids. The CDR3 sequence: CASSPLAGHEQFF. In nucleotides, the CDR3 is TGCGCCAGCAGCCCGCTAGCGGGACATGAGCAGTTCTTC.

The rearrangement uses TRBV15 and TRBJ1-1, with D unresolved. The germline gives CDR1 LNHNV, CDR2 YYDKDF (reference sequence). The CDR3 extends over 14 amino acids. Trimming took off 0 bases at V and 5 bases at J, with 10 bases between the two ends. CDR3 nucleotide sequence: TGTGCCACCAGCAGAGATGCAGCGGTTACTGAAGCTTTCTTT. This translates into CATSRDAAVTEAFF. The full variable domain, with the rest looked up from reference TRBV15 and TRBJ1-1, is DAMVIQNPRYQVTQFGKPVTLSCSQTLNHNVMYWYQQKSSQAPKLLFHYYDKDFNNEADTPDNFQSRRPNTSFCFLDIRSPGLGDTAMYLCATSRDAAVTEAFFGQGTRLTVV.

The chain combines TRBV29-1 with TRBJ2-7; D ambiguous. Germline V gene data show CDR1 as SQVTM and CDR2 as ANQGSEA. V dropped 5 bases and J dropped 2 bases, with 13 bases sitting between them. CDR3 length: 13 amino acids. The CDR3: CSVKTASPYEQYF. The CDR3 nucleotides are TGCAGCGTTAAAACGGCCTCCCCCTACGAGCAGTACTTC.

This clonotype was detected a few times. The gene calls are TRBV6-5 and TRBJ1-2; D may be TRBD1 (5 bases). This CDR3 contains 12 residues. In germline, CDR1 is MNHEY, CDR2 SVGAGI. Trimming cost V 8 bases and J 5 bases, with 12 bases left between them. The CDR3 here is CASRRGDYGYTF. CDR3 coding DNA: TGTGCCAGCCGCCGGGGGGATTATGGCTACACCTTC.

V gene TRBV20-1 combines with J gene TRBJ2-7, with TRBD2 matching 10 bases. With 3 bases clipped from V and 8 bases from J, the junction kept 10 bases outside the gene matches. The germline gives CDR1 DFQATT, CDR2 SNEGSKA (reference sequence). The CDR3 is made up of 14 amino acids. For the CDR3, the DNA is TGCAGTGCTAGGCGAAGGCTAGCGGGAGTAAAGCAGTACTTC. Encoded protein: CSARRRLAGVKQYF.

The gene calls are TRBV20-1 and TRBJ2-3; D is perhaps TRBD2 (6 bases). V was trimmed by 4 bases and J by 3 bases, leaving 11 bases between them. Germline CDR1 and CDR2: DFQATT and SNEGSKA (reference sequence). The CDR3 totals 13 residues. The CDR3: CSANSGRTDTQYF. The DNA of the CDR3 is TGCAGTGCTAACTCAGGGAGGACAGATACGCAGTATTTT.

The chain combines TRBV7-3 with TRBJ2-2; D is uncertain. V lost 5 bases and J lost 7, with 14 bases in between. The germline V gene has CDR1 SGHTA and CDR2 FQGTGA. There are 14 residues in the CDR3. The CDR3 nucleotides read TGTGCCAGCAGCGGGGTCCCAGTCGGCGGGGAGCTGTTTTTT. The encoded protein is CASSGVPVGGELFF.

Concerning this clonotype itself: Given a much more abundant clone one base away, this may be a read error. The chain joins TRBV29-1 to TRBJ2-1, with D maybe TRBD1 (6 bases). From germline, CDR1 is SQVTM and CDR2 ANQGSEA. The CDR3 length is 13 residues. CDR3 nucleotides: TGCAGCGTTGGGCAGGGGTTTTATCATGAGCAGTTGTTC. Its translation is CSVGQGFYHEQLF.

This clonotype was seen a few times. The chain employs TRBV6-2 or TRBV6-3 and TRBJ1-2; no firm D call. This CDR3 is 12 amino acids long. Germline values: CDR1 MNHEY, CDR2 SVGEGT. Trimming took off 4 bases at V and 2 bases at J, with 5 bases between the two ends. The CDR3 region is CASSLQNYGYTF. The CDR3 DNA reads as TGTGCCAGCAGTTTACAGAACTATGGCTACACCTTC.

The genes are TRBV6-1 and TRBJ2-7, with D maybe TRBD2 (6 bases). The CDR3 contains 12 residues. Per the germline V gene, CDR1 is MNHNS and CDR2 is SASEGT. The V gene lost 11 bases and the J gene lost 0 bases, with 11 bases spanning the gap. The CDR3 DNA follows: TGTGCCGTATTGCGGGACTCCTACGAGCAGTACTTC. Translated, it gives CAVLRDSYEQYF.